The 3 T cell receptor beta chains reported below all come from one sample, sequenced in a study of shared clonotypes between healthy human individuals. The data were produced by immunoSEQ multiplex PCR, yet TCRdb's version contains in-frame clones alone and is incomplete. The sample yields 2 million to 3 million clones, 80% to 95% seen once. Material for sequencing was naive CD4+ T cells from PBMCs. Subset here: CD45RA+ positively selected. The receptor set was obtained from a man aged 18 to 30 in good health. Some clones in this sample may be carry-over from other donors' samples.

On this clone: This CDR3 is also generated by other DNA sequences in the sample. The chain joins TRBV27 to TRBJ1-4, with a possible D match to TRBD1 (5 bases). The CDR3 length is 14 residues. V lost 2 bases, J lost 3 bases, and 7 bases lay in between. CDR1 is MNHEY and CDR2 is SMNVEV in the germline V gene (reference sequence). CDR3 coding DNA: TGTGCCAGCAGTTTACAGGGCTCTAATGAAAAACTGTTTTTT. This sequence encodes CASSLQGSNEKLFF.

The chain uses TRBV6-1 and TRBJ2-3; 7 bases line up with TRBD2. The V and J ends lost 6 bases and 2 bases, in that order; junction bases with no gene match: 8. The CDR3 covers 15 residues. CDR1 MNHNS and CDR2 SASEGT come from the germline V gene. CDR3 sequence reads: CASSPRREFTDTQYF. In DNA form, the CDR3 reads TGTGCCAGCAGCCCCCGGCGGGAGTTCACAGATACGCAGTATTTT.

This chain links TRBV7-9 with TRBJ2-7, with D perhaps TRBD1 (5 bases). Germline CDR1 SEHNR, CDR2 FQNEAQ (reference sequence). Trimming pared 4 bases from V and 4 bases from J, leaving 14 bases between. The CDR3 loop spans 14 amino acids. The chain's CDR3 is CASSSTDKVYEQYF. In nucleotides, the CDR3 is TGTGCCAGCAGCTCAACGGACAAAGTTTACGAGCAGTACTTC.